A single sample is the source of the 20 T cell receptor beta chains below, sequenced in a study of tumor-infiltrating lymphocytes in primary liver carcinoma. The researchers produced TCR beta cDNA from about 510 ng total RNA with a constant-region primer. Slightly modified ARM-PCR served as the procedure for the TCR beta libraries. These libraries came from three rounds of nested multiplex PCR. Use of TRBV1-TRBV30 forward primers with a C-beta reverse primer characterized the first two PCR rounds, which lasted approximately 11 cycles each. TCRdb passed the multiplex PCR reads through MiXCR, listing each CDR3 protein once. The table lists about 320,000 distinct CDR3 sequences, about 62% of them singletons. Unsorted whole blood yielded the blood RNA, and germline DNA was also extracted. Sequenced material: peripheral blood. All receptors come from a man in his forties or fifties with primary liver carcinoma and hepatitis B virus infection.

Points on this clonotype: The conserved final phenylalanine or tryptophan is absent from the CDR3, which likely points to a read error. The chain couples TRBV11-2 to TRBJ1-2; D remains unclear. This CDR3 comprises 13 residues. Germline V gene data show CDR1 as SGHAT and CDR2 as FQNNGV. The DNA of the CDR3 is TGTGTCAGCAGCTACGGACTGAACTATGGCTACACCCTC. Protein product: CVSSYGLNYGYTL.

Of note for this clonotype: Being one base from a much bigger clone, this may be a read error. This chain links TRBV6-2 or TRBV6-3 with TRBJ1-1; no reliable D call. The CDR3 consists of 11 residues. Germline V gene sequence: CDR1 MNHEY, CDR2 SVGEGT. V dropped 10 bases and J dropped 1 base, with 7 bases sitting between them. The CDR3 is CATRTNTEAFF. The CDR3 DNA follows: TGTGCCACCCGCACGAACACTGAAGCTTTCTTT.

A remark on this clonotype: The germline gene is not matched at one end of the junction; a read error may be the cause. CDR3 sequence reads: CVSSLGAFGTGELFF. The CDR3 DNA reads TGTGTCAGCAGCTTGGGAGCCTTTGGCACCGGGGAGCTGTTTTTT. The chain links TRBV11-2 to TRBJ2-2; possibly TRBD2 for D (5 bases). Germline CDR1 and CDR2: SGHAT and FQNNGV. The CDR3 totals 15 residues. Full variable domain (missing parts from reference TRBV11-2 and TRBJ2-2): EAGVAQSPRYKIIEKRQSVAFWCNPISGHATLYWYQQILGQGPKLLIQFQNNGVVDDSQLPKDRFSAERLKGVDSTLKIQPAKLEDSAVYLCVSSLGAFGTGELFFGEGSRLTVL.

This clonotype was observed many times. J is TRBJ2-1 and V is TRBV6-6, with 7 bases identical to TRBD2. Germline V gene data show CDR1 as MNHNY and CDR2 as SVGAGI (reference sequence). V trimming: 8 bases; J trimming: 3 bases; junction bases outside the gene matches: 10. The length of the CDR3 is 15 residues. This CDR3 reads CASGDGGGGYNEQFF. The DNA for the CDR3 is TGTGCCAGCGGGGACGGAGGCGGGGGCTACAATGAGCAGTTCTTC.

On this clonotype itself: The conserved closing phenylalanine or tryptophan is absent in this CDR3, likely reflecting a read error. V is TRBV11-3 and J is TRBJ2-3, with D possibly matching TRBD2 (5 bases). Germline V gene lookup returns CDR1 SGHNT and CDR2 YENEEA. The CDR3 covers 17 residues. Trimming shortened V by 4 bases and J by 4 bases, and 21 bases separated the two germline ends. The CDR3 protein is CASSSGWGAPYADTQYL. CDR3 nucleotide sequence: TGTGCCAGCAGCTCCGGGTGGGGAGCCCCCTACGCAGATACGCAGTATCTT.

The table lists this clonotype with a few counts. V gene TRBV5-6 combines with J gene TRBJ2-1; no definite D call. The V gene lost 0 bases and the J gene lost 5 bases, with 9 bases spanning the gap. The CDR3 runs to 14 residues. The V gene's germline CDR1 is SGHDT and CDR2 YYEEEE. The CDR3 region has the DNA TGTGCCAGCAGCTTGGGGGGTATTGACAATGAGCAGTTCTTC. Translating it yields CASSLGGIDNEQFF. The variable domain in full, completed from reference TRBV5-6 and TRBJ2-1, reads DAGVTQSPTHLIKTRGQQVTLRCSPKSGHDTVSWYQQALGQGPQFIFQYYEEEERQRGNFPDRFSGHQFPNYSSELNVNALLLGDSALYLCASSLGGIDNEQFFGPGTRLTVL.

This clonotype came up a few times. The rearrangement links TRBV5-4 to TRBJ2-3; D is unresolved. The CDR3 is 15 amino acids. Germline V gene sequence: CDR1 SGHNT, CDR2 YYREEE (reference sequence). V lost 0 bases to trimming and J lost 10 bases, with 18 bases between them. In DNA form, the CDR3 reads TGTGCCAGCAGCTTGGTGGGCGCTCAACCGGATGCGCAGTATTTT. Encoded protein: CASSLVGAQPDAQYF.

This clonotype was recorded many times. The chain couples TRBV6-2 or TRBV6-3 to TRBJ2-2; weak D call: TRBD1 (5 bases). The CDR3 contains 20 residues. V was cut by 5 bases and J by 2 bases, with 27 bases left in between. In germline, CDR1 is MNHEY, CDR2 SVGEGT. CDR3 residues: CASSDQRQTRAFDNTGELFF. The CDR3 region has the DNA TGTGCCAGCAGTGACCAGCGACAGACCCGGGCCTTTGACAACACCGGGGAGCTGTTTTTT.

With regard to this clonotype: Mismatch with germline at one junction end may stem from a read error. The V gene is TRBV6-1, the J gene TRBJ2-7; the D is unclear. This CDR3 comprises 12 residues. Germline CDR1 reads MNHNS; CDR2 reads SASEGT. The CDR3 loop is CAIRPTSYEQCF. CDR3 nucleotide sequence: TGTGCCATCCGGCCCACCTCCTACGAGCAGTGCTTC.

This clonotype was counted ten times or more. The CDR3 loop is CASSELGQAYEQYF. In nucleotides, the CDR3 is TGTGCCAGCAGTGAACTGGGACAAGCCTACGAGCAGTACTTC. This chain connects TRBV6-1 to TRBJ2-7; D possibly corresponds to TRBD1 (6 bases). Germline CDR1 MNHNS, CDR2 SASEGT. The CDR3 length is 14 residues. Trimming cost V 2 bases and J 2 bases, with 10 bases left between them.

This clonotype was detected once. The junction departs from germline at one end; a sequencing error may be responsible. The chain is built from TRBV11-2 and TRBJ2-7, with D perhaps being TRBD1 or TRBD2 (5 bases each). The CDR3 is 15 amino acids. CDR1 is SGHAT and CDR2 is FQNNGV in the germline V gene. CDR3 protein: CASSLARGHSYEQYF. The DNA of the CDR3 is TGTGCCAGCAGCTTAGCGAGGGGTCATTCCTACGAGCAATACTTC.

In regard to this clonotype: One end of the junction fails to match germline, which may point to a read error. The genes are TRBV11-2 and TRBJ2-1; D is undetermined. Germline CDR1 SGHAT, CDR2 FQNNGV. This CDR3 contains 16 residues. The CDR3 loop is CGSSLGSRWSYNEQFF. DNA for the CDR3: TGTGGCAGCAGCTTAGGCAGCCGGTGGTCCTACAATGAGCAGTTCTTC.

The chain has TRBV18 and TRBJ1-1; no clear D. The CDR3 consists of 16 residues. Trimming removed 1 base from V and 4 bases from J, with 16 bases in between. Germline-derived CDR1 and CDR2 are KGHSH and LQKENI. The CDR3 region has the DNA TGTGCCAGCTCACCACGTCCCTGGGAAGGAGGCACTGAAGCTTTCTTT. Translation: CASSPRPWEGGTEAFF.

A note on this clonotype: One base away lies a much larger clone, so this may be a sequencing read error. The genes are TRBV12-3 or TRBV12-4 and TRBJ2-7; TRBD2 might be the D (5 bases). CDR3 length: 13 residues. Trimming left V 6 bases short and J 7 bases short, with 16 bases between. CDR3: CASRGSAVEEQYF. The CDR3 nucleotides read TGTGCCAGCAGAGGCTCAGCGGTGGAGGAGCAGTACTTC.

Concerning this clonotype: A read error may be the cause here, since a much bigger clone is one base away. The rearrangement joins TRBV12-3 or TRBV12-4 to TRBJ2-7; 7 bases line up with TRBD1. Trimming removed 6 bases from V and 4 bases from J; junction bases left unmatched: 9. The CDR3 totals 14 residues. CDR3 in amino acids: CASRPQGVRYEQYF. CDR3 bases: TGTGCCAGCAGACCTCAGGGGGTCAGGTACGAGCAGTACTTC.

This clonotype was recorded a few times. The CDR3 DNA is TGTGCCACCAGCAGATCTTCGGACCGGACAGATACGCAGTATTTT. It translates to CATSRSSDRTDTQYF. The V call is TRBV15, the J call TRBJ2-3; no reliable D call. With 2 bases removed from V and 3 bases from J, the gap between germline ends came to 12 bases. The CDR3 is 15 amino acids. Germline V gene sequence: CDR1 LNHNV, CDR2 YYDKDF (reference sequence).

V and J are TRBV28 and TRBJ1-2; D is uncertain. The germline V and J ends were trimmed by 0 bases and 8 bases, with 7 bases remaining between them. The CDR3 has 12 residues. Looked up from germline, CDR1 is MDHEN and CDR2 is SYDVKM. The DNA for the CDR3 is TGTGCCAGCAGTTTATGGGGCAAGGGCTACACCTTC. Translation: CASSLWGKGYTF.

V gene TRBV13 combines with J gene TRBJ2-6; D gene uncertain. Germline CDR1 PRHDT, CDR2 FYEKMQ (reference sequence). This CDR3 region has 17 residues. Trimming shortened V by 1 base and J by 4 bases, and 14 bases separated the two germline ends. This chain's CDR3 is CASSLAGPFTGANVLTF. The CDR3 nucleotides read TGTGCCAGCAGCTTAGCAGGACCCTTTACGGGGGCCAACGTCCTGACTTTC.

In DNA form, the CDR3 reads TGTGCCAGCAGCTTAGCGGTCAGAGATAATGAAAAACTGTTTTTT. Translated: CASSLAVRDNEKLFF. The rearrangement links TRBV7-9 to TRBJ1-4; D gene uncertain. Germline-derived CDR1 and CDR2 are SEHNR and FQNEAQ (reference sequence). V shed 0 bases and J shed 4 bases, with 9 bases lying between them. The CDR3 is 15 amino acids.

The chain joins TRBV10-3 to TRBJ2-7; no reliable D call. This CDR3 has 22 residues. Looked up from germline, CDR1 is ENHRY and CDR2 is SYGVKD. V was pared by 8 bases and J by 7 bases, with 45 bases between. CDR3: CAIGPGWMMTAWKLSTVKEQYF. The CDR3 coding sequence is TGTGCCATCGGCCCCGGTTGGATGATGACCGCTTGGAAATTGAGTACGGTGAAAGAGCAGTACTTC.